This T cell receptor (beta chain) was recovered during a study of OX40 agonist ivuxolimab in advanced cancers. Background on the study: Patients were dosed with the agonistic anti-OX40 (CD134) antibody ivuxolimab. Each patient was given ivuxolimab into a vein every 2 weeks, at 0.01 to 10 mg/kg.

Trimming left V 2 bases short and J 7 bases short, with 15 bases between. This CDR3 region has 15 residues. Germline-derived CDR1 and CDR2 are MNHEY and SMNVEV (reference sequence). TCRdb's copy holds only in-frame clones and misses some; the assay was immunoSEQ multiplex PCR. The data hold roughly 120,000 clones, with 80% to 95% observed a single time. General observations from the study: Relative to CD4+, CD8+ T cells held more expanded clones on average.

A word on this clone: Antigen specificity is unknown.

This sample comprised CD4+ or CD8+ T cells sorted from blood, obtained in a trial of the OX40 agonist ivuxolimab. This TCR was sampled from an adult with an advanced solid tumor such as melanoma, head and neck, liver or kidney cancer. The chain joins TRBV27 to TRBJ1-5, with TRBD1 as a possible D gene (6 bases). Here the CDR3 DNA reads TGTGCCAGCAGTTTAAGGTGGACAGTAGAACAGCCCCAGCATTTT. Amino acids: CASSLRWTVEQPQHF.